The present T cell receptor (beta chain) was sequenced within a study of CD8+CD57+ T cells in acquired aplastic anemia. Overall study: Sorting CD4+ and CD8+ cells gave DNA averaging approximately 3 ug. Mean read depth for CD4+ cells from healthy donors was roughly 11 million.

The CDR3 consists of 13 residues. Trimming cost V 5 bases and J 7 bases, with 14 bases left between them. Germline V gene sequence: CDR1 ENHRY, CDR2 SYGVKD. Points from the study as a whole: There were over 25 CD8+ CDR3 sequences that occurred in both patients and controls. Researchers reported that CD8+ Simpson's diversity was not significantly different in patients versus controls.

This clonotype was seen once. Its cognate antigen is unknown. For CDR3 and TCR beta VDJ profiling, genomic DNA was the template used. TCRdb fed the reads into MiXCR, producing one record per CDR3 protein. The sample contains about 110,000 distinct CDR3 sequences, roughly 50% of which appear only once. Sequencing was carried out using sorted CD4+, CD8+, or CD8+CD57+ T cells (not recorded which) from PBMCs. The chain joins TRBV10-3 to TRBJ1-1, with a tentative D call TRBD1 (5 bases). This sequence was found in a human donor in good health, serving as a control. The CDR3 DNA reads TGTGCCATCAGTCTGGGGACTTTAAATGAAGCTTTCTTT. Its protein is CAISLGTLNEAFF.